These 14 T cell receptor beta chains came from one sample sequenced in a study of blood T cells in healthy people across ages. For the second PCR, which ran for roughly 7 to 11 cycles, a sample-barcoded 5' primer and a J-beta primer mix were used. TCRdb reprocessed the 5' RACE reads with MiXCR, giving one entry per CDR3 protein. The table shows hundreds of thousands of distinct CDR3 sequences, with about 34% occurring only once. Sequenced: blood. These receptors came from a man younger than 30 in good health.

A word on this clonotype: A much more abundant neighbour one base away suggests this may be a read error. This sequence joins TRBV11-3 and TRBJ2-3; 14 bases map to TRBD2. Germline CDR1 reads SGHNT; CDR2 reads YENEEA. The CDR3 runs 16 residues. The CDR3: CASSQGTSGSTDTRYF. The CDR3 DNA is TGTGCCAGCAGCCAAGGGACTAGCGGGAGCACAGATACGCGGTATTTT.

This clonotype was detected many times. The gene calls are TRBV29-1 and TRBJ1-4; TRBD1 is a possible D gene (6 bases). Trimming stripped 3 bases from V and 8 bases from J, with 13 bases between. Per germline, CDR1 SQVTM and CDR2 ANQGSEA. The CDR3 extends over 13 amino acids. CDR3 in DNA: TGCAGCGTTGAGCGGTCAGGGGACGAAAAACTGTTTTTT. Translating gives CSVERSGDEKLFF. The full variable domain, rest sourced from reference TRBV29-1 and TRBJ1-4, is SAVISQKPSRDICQRGTSLTIQCQVDSQVTMMFWYRQQPGQSLTLIATANQGSEATYESGFVIDKFPISRPNLTFSTLTVSNMSPEDSSIYLCSVERSGDEKLFFGSGTQLSVL.

This clonotype occurred a few times. The chain joins TRBV7-2 to TRBJ1-1; possibly TRBD1 for D (6 bases). Germline CDR1 SGHTA, CDR2 FQGNSA. Between the trimmed V and J ends, which lost 4 bases and 13 bases, there was a span of 13 bases. CDR3 size: 11 residues. CDR3 sequence: CASSYRDWYFF. CDR3 in DNA: TGTGCCAGCAGCTACAGGGATTGGTATTTCTTT.

The chain couples TRBV20-1 to TRBJ2-3; 8 bases are a match to TRBD2. CDR3 length: 15 residues. Germline V gives CDR1 DFQATT, CDR2 SNEGSKA (reference sequence). Trimming removed 2 bases from V and 6 bases from J; junction bases left unmatched: 10. The CDR3 loop reads CSARPLRGAVDTQYF. The CDR3 nucleotides are TGCAGTGCTAGACCTTTGCGGGGGGCGGTGGATACGCAGTATTTT.

This clonotype was found a few times. The CDR3 protein is CSGGGDNNYEQYF. CDR3 nucleotides: TGCAGCGGCGGTGGAGACAACAACTACGAGCAGTACTTC. The rearrangement links TRBV29-1 to TRBJ2-7; D is uncertain. The CDR3 is 13 amino acids. CDR1 is SQVTM, CDR2 ANQGSEA, per germline. The ends were cut back, 7 bases at V and 3 bases at J, with 16 bases in the middle.

The rearrangement joins TRBV3-1 to TRBJ1-6; no reliable D call. V lost 1 base to trimming and J lost 10 bases, with 8 bases between them. Looked up from germline, CDR1 is LGHDT and CDR2 is YNNKEL (reference sequence). This CDR3 contains 13 residues. The CDR3 is CASSQVSDSPLHF. The CDR3 DNA is TGTGCCAGCAGCCAAGTCAGCGACTCACCCCTCCACTTT.

This clonotype was detected only once. This chain uses TRBV3-1 with TRBJ1-2; D is uncertain. V lost 5 bases, J lost 4 bases, and 11 bases lay in between. The V gene's germline CDR1 is LGHDT and CDR2 YNNKEL (reference sequence). This CDR3 has 13 amino acids. CDR3 protein: CASSAGRVYGYTF. The CDR3 DNA is TGTGCCAGCAGCGCCGGACGGGTCTATGGCTACACCTTC.

The table lists this clonotype with a few counts. The rearrangement links TRBV13 to TRBJ2-7, with 8 bases that match TRBD1. After removal of 5 bases from V and 0 bases from J, the junction contained 9 bases not matched to a gene. Looked up from germline, CDR1 is PRHDT and CDR2 is FYEKMQ (reference sequence). The CDR3 is made up of 16 amino acids. CDR3 residues: CASSARTGIDSYEQYF. The CDR3 DNA follows: TGTGCCAGCAGCGCCCGGACAGGGATTGACTCCTACGAGCAGTACTTC.

V usage is TRBV7-2 and J usage is TRBJ2-1; tentative D call: TRBD2 (5 bases). Trimming stripped 11 bases from V and 3 bases from J, with 17 bases between. Germline values: CDR1 SGHTA, CDR2 FQGNSA. The CDR3 length is 14 residues. The chain's CDR3 is CASGLASIYNEQFF. DNA of the CDR3: TGTGCCTCCGGGCTAGCTTCAATCTACAATGAGCAGTTCTTC.

This clonotype was detected once. This chain joins TRBV20-1 and TRBJ2-1; D is perhaps TRBD2 (5 bases). V lost 6 bases and J lost 5, with 14 bases in between. The germline V gene encodes CDR1 DFQATT and CDR2 SNEGSKA (reference sequence). The CDR3 contains 13 residues. The CDR3 region has the DNA TGCAGTGCCGACCGGGGAAAAGACAATGAGCAGTTCTTC. It specifies CSADRGKDNEQFF.

This clonotype has a handful of counts. The chain carries TRBV7-3 and TRBJ2-1; D is undetermined. CDR3 size: 15 residues. V dropped 6 bases and J dropped 2 bases, with 14 bases sitting between them. The germline gives CDR1 SGHTA, CDR2 FQGTGA. The chain's CDR3 is CASSFSFAPYNEQFF. The CDR3 DNA reads as TGTGCCAGCAGTTTTAGCTTCGCACCCTACAATGAGCAGTTCTTC. The full variable domain, rest sourced from reference TRBV7-3 and TRBJ2-1, is GAGVSQTPSNKVTEKGKYVELRCDPISGHTALYWYRQSLGQGPEFLIYFQGTGAADDSGLPNDRFFAVRPEGSVSTLKIQRTERGDSAVYLCASSFSFAPYNEQFFGPGTRLTVL.

This clonotype was detected ten times or more. The J gene is TRBJ2-1, the V gene TRBV4-3; the D is unclear. V lost 0 bases, J lost 0 bases, and 6 bases lay in between. This CDR3 comprises 15 residues. The germline V gene has CDR1 LGHNA and CDR2 YSLEER. CDR3 DNA: TGCGCCAGCAGCCAAGAGGAGCCCTCCTACAATGAGCAGTTCTTC. Protein sequence: CASSQEEPSYNEQFF.

V gene TRBV18 combines with J gene TRBJ1-1; the D gene is possibly TRBD1 (6 bases). The CDR3 is 15 residues long. Trimming removed 0 bases from V and 4 bases from J, with 12 bases in between. Germline values: CDR1 KGHSH, CDR2 LQKENI. The CDR3 sequence: CASSPPGGRSTEAFF. The CDR3, as DNA: TGTGCCAGCTCACCACCGGGGGGGCGCAGCACTGAAGCTTTCTTT.

V gene TRBV4-2 combines with J gene TRBJ2-4; 15 nucleotides match TRBD2. The DNA end is more similar to TRBJ2-7, so the J call may be wrong. The CDR3 extends over 17 amino acids. Germline lookup yields CDR1 LGHNA and CDR2 YNFKEQ. This chain's CDR3 is CASSRTSGRALVYEQYF. Written as DNA, the CDR3 is TGTGCCAGCAGCCGGACTAGCGGGAGGGCCCTGGTCTACGAGCAGTACTTC.